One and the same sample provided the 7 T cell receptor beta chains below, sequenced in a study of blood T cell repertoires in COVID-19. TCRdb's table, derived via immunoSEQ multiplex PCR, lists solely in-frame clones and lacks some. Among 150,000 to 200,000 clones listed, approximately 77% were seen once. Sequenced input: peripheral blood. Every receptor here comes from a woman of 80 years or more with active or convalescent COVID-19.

Here the CDR3 reads CASSLDRISQPQHF. CDR3 nucleotides: TGTGCCAGCAGCTTAGACAGGATTTCTCAGCCCCAGCATTTT. V usage is TRBV11-2 and J usage is TRBJ1-5; no reliable D call. Trimming shortened V by 0 bases and J by 6 bases, and 9 bases separated the two germline ends. Germline values: CDR1 SGHAT, CDR2 FQNNGV. There are 14 residues in the CDR3.

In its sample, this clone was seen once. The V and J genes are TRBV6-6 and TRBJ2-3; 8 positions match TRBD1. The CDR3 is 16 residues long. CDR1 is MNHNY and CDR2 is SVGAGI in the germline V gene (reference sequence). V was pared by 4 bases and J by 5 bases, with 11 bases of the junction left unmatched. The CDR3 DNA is TGTGCCAGCAGTTTATCAGGGGGCGCCTTAGGAGATACGCAGTATTTT. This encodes CASSLSGGALGDTQYF.

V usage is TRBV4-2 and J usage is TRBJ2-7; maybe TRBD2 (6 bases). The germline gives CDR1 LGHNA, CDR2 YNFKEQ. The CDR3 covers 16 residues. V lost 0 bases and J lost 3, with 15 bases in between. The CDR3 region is CASSQDAQRVVYEQYF. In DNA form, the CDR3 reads TGTGCCAGCAGCCAAGATGCCCAGCGGGTTGTCTACGAGCAGTACTTC.

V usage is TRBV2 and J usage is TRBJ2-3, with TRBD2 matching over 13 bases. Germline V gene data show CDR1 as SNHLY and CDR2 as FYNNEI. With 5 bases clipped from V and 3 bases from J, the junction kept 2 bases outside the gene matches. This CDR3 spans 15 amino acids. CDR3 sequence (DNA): TGTGCCAGCAGTAGGACTAGCGGGAGTACAGATACGCAGTATTTT. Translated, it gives CASSRTSGSTDTQYF.

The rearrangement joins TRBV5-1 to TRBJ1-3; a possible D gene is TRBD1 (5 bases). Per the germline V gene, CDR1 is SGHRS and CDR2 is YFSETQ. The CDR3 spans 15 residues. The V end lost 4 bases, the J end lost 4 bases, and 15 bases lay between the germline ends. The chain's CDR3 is CASSGSAGQGNTIYF. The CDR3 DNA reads TGCGCCAGCAGCGGGTCCGCGGGGCAGGGAAACACCATATATTTT.

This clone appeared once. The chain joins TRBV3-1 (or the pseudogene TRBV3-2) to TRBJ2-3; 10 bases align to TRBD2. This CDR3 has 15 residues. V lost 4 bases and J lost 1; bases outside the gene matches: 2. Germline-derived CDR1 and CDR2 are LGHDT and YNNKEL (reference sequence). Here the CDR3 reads CASSPLAGGTDTQYF. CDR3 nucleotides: TGTGCCAGCAGCCCTCTAGCGGGAGGCACAGATACGCAGTATTTT.

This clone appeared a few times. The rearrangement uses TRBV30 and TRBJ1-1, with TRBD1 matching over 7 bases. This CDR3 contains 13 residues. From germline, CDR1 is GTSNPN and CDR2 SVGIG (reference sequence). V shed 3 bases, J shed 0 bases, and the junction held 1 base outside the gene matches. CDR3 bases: TGTGCCTGGAGCGGACAGGTGAACACTGAAGCTTTCTTT. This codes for CAWSGQVNTEAFF.